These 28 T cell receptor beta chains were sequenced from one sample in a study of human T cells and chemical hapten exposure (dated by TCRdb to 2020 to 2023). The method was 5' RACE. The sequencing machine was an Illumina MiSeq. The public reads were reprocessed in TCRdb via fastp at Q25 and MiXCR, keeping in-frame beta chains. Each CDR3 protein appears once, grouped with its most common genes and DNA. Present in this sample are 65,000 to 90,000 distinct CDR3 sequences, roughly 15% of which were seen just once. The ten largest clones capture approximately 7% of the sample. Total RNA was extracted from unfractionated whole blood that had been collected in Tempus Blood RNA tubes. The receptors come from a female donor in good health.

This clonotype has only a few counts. CDR3 sequence: CASTQQGDDYGYTF. The CDR3 DNA reads TGTGCCAGTACCCAACAGGGTGACGACTATGGCTACACCTTC. The V gene is TRBV19, the J gene TRBJ1-2; tentatively, D is TRBD1 (6 bases). The CDR3 is made up of 14 amino acids. Per germline, CDR1 LNHDA and CDR2 SQIVND (reference sequence). Trimming removed 7 bases from V and 3 bases from J, with 15 bases in between. Full variable domain (remainder filled in from reference TRBV19 and TRBJ1-2): DGGITQSPKYLFRKEGQNVTLSCEQNLNHDAMYWYRQDPGQGLRLIYYSQIVNDFQKGDIAEGYSVSREKKESFPLTVTSAQKNPTAFYLCASTQQGDDYGYTFGSGTRLTVV.

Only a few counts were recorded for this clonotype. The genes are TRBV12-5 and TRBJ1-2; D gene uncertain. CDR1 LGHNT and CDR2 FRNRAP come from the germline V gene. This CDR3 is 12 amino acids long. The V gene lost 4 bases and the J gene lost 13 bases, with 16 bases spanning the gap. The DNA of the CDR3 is TGTGCTAGTGGTTCTGCGGAGGGTAGAGGCACCTTC. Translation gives CASGSAEGRGTF.

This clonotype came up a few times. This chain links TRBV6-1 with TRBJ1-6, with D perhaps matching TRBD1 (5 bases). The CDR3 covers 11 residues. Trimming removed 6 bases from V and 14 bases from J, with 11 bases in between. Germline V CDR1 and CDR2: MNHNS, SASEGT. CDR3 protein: CASRMGGALHF. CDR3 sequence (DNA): TGTGCCAGCAGAATGGGGGGGGCCCTCCACTTT.

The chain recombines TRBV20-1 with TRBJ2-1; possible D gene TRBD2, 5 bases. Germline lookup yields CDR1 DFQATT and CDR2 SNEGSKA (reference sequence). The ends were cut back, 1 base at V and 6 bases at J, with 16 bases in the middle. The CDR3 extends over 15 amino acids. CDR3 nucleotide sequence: TGCAGTGCTAGAGTGGGTGGAGGAGAAATCAATGAGCAGTTCTTC. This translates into CSARVGGGEINEQFF.

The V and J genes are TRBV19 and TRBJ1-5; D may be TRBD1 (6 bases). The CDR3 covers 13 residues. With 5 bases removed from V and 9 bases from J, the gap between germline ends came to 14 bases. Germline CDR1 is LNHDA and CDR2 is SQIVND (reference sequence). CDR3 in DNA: TGTGCCAGTAGTGAGCGGACAGCCCCGCCCCAGCATTTT. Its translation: CASSERTAPPQHF. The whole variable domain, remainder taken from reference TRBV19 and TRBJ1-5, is DGGITQSPKYLFRKEGQNVTLSCEQNLNHDAMYWYRQDPGQGLRLIYYSQIVNDFQKGDIAEGYSVSREKKESFPLTVTSAQKNPTAFYLCASSERTAPPQHFGDGTRLSIL.

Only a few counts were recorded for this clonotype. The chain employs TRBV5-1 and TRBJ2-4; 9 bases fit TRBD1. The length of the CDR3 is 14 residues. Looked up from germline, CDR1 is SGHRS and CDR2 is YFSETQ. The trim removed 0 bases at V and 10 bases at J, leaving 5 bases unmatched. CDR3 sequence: CASSLAGQGRIQYF. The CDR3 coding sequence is TGCGCCAGCAGCTTGGCGGGACAGGGTCGGATTCAGTACTTC.

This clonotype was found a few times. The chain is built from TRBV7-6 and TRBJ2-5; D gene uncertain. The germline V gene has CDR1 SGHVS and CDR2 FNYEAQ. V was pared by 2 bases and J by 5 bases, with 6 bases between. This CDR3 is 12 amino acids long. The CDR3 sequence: CASSLLVETQYF. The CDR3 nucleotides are TGTGCCAGCAGCTTATTGGTCGAGACCCAGTACTTC.

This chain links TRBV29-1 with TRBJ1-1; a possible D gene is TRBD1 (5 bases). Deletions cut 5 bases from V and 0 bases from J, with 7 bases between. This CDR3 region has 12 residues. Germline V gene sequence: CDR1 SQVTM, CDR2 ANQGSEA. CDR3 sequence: CSVWGMNTEAFF. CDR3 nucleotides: TGCAGCGTTTGGGGCATGAACACTGAAGCTTTCTTT.

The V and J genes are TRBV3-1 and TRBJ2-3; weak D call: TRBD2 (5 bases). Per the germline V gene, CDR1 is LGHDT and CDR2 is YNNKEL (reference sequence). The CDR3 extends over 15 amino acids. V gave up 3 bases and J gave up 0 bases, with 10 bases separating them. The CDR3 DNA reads TGTGCCAGCAGCCACCGGACTTTTAGCACAGATACGCAGTATTTT. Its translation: CASSHRTFSTDTQYF.

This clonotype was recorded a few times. CDR3 amino acids: CASRAPGGLNEQFF. CDR3 coding DNA: TGTGCCAGCAGGGCGCCAGGGGGTTTGAATGAGCAGTTCTTC. The chain recombines TRBV11-1 with TRBJ2-1; the match to TRBD1 covers 7 bases. This CDR3 is 14 amino acids long. Germline values: CDR1 SGHAT, CDR2 FQDESV (reference sequence). J was trimmed by 7 bases and V by 6 bases; bases with no gene match: 9.

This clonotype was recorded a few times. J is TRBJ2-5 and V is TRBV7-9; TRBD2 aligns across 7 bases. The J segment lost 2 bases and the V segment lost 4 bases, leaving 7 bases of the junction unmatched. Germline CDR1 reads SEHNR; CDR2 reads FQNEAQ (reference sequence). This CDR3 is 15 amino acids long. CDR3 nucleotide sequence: TGTGCCAGCAGCTCCCCTATCGGGGGGCAAGAGACCCAGTACTTC. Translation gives CASSSPIGGQETQYF. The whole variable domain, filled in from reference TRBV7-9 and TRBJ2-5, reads DTGVSQNPRHKITKRGQNVTFRCDPISEHNRLYWYRQTLGQGPEFLTYFQNEAQLEKSRLLSDRFSAERPKGSFSTLEIQRTEQGDSAMYLCASSSPIGGQETQYFGPGTRLLVL.

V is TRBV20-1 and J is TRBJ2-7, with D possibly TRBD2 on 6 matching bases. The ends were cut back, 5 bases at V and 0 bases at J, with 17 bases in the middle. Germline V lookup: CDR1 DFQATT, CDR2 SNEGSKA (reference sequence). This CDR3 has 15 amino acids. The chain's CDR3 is CSAEPGTASSYEQYF. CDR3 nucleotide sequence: TGCAGTGCTGAACCCGGGACTGCGAGCTCCTACGAGCAGTACTTC.

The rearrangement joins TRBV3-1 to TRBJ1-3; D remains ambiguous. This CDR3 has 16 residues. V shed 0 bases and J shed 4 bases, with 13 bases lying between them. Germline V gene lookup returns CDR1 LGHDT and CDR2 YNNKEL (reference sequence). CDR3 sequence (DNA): TGTGCCAGCAGCCAAGAAGGCGTGGGTATCGGAAACACCATATATTTT. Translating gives CASSQEGVGIGNTIYF.

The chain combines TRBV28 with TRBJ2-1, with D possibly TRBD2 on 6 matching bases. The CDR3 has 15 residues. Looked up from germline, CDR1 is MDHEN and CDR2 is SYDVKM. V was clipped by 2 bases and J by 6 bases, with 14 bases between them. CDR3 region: CASSLGAGRGNEQFF. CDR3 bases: TGTGCCAGCAGTTTAGGGGCGGGAAGGGGCAATGAGCAGTTCTTC.

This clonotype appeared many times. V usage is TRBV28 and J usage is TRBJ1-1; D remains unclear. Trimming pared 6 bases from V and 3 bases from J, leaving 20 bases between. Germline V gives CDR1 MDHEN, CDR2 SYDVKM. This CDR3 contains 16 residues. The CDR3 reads CASSPPGGFSHTEAFF. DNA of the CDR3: TGTGCCAGCAGCCCCCCTGGAGGATTTTCACACACTGAAGCTTTCTTT.

The CDR3 loop is CAISEPNGSTSGGRETQYF. For the CDR3, the DNA is TGTGCCATCAGTGAGCCCAATGGGTCGACTAGCGGGGGGAGGGAGACCCAGTACTTC. The chain uses TRBV10-3 and TRBJ2-5, with 13 positions matching TRBD2. This CDR3 region has 19 residues. V gave up 2 bases and J gave up 5 bases; unmatched junction bases: 14. Germline V lookup: CDR1 ENHRY, CDR2 SYGVKD.

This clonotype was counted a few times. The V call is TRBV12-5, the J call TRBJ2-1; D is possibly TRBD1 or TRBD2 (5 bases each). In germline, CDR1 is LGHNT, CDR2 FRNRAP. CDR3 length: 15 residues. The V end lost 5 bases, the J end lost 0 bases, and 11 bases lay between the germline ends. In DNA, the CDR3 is TGTGCTAGTGGTCAATCAGGGAGCTCCTACAATGAGCAGTTCTTC. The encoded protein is CASGQSGSSYNEQFF. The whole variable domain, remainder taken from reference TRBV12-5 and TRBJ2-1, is DARVTQTPRHKVTEMGQEVTMRCQPILGHNTVFWYRQTMMQGLELLAYFRNRAPLDDSGMPKDRFSAEMPDATLATLKIQPSEPRDSAVYFCASGQSGSSYNEQFFGPGTRLTVL.

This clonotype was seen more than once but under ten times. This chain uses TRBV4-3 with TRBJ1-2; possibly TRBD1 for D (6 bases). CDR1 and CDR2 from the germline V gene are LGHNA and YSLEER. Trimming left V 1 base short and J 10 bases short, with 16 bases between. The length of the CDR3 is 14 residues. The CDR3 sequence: CASSQGYQGQDYTF. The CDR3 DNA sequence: TGCGCCAGCAGCCAAGGGTATCAGGGGCAAGACTACACCTTC.

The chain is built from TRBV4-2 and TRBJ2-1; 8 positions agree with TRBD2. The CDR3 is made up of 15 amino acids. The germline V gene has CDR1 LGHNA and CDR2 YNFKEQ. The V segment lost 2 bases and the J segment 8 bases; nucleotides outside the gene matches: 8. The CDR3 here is CASSQRGGFFDEQFF. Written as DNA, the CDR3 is TGTGCCAGCAGCCAACGGGGGGGCTTTTTCGATGAGCAGTTCTTC.

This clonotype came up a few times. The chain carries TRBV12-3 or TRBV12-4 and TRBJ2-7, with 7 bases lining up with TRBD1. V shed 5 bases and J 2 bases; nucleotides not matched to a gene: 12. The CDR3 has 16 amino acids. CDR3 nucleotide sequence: TGTGCCAGCAGTCTCCATAGGGGGCCTATTGCCTACGAGCAGTACTTC. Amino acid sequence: CASSLHRGPIAYEQYF.

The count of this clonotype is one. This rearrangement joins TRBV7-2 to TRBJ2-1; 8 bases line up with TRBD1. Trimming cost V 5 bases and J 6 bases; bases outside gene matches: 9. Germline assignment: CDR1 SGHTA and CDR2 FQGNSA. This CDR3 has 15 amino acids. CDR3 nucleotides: TGTGCCAGCAGCCCGCTTGGACAGGGCGGCAATGAGCAGTTCTTC. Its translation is CASSPLGQGGNEQFF.

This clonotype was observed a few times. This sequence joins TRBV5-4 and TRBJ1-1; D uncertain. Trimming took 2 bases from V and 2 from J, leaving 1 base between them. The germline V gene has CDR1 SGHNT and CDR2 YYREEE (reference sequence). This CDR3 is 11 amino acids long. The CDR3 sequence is CASSFNTEAFF. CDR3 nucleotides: TGTGCCAGCAGCTTTAACACTGAAGCTTTCTTT. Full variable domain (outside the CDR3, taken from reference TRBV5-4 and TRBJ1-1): ETGVTQSPTHLIKTRGQQVTLRCSSQSGHNTVSWYQQALGQGPQFIFQYYREEENGRGNFPPRFSGLQFPNYSSELNVNALELDDSALYLCASSFNTEAFFGQGTRLTVV.

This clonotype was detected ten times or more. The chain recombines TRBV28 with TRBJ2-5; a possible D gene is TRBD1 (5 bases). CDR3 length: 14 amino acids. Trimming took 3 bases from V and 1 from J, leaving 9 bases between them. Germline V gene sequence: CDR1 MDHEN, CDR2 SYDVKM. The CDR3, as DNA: TGTGCCAGCAGTTTCAGACAGTTCCAAGAGACCCAGTACTTC. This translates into CASSFRQFQETQYF.

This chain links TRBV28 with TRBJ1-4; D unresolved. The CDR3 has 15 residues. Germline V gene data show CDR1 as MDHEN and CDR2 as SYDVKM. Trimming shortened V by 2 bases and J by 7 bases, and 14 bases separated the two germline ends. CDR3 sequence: CASSLLGLVGEKLFF. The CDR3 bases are TGTGCCAGCAGTTTACTGGGCCTTGTGGGTGAAAAACTGTTTTTT.

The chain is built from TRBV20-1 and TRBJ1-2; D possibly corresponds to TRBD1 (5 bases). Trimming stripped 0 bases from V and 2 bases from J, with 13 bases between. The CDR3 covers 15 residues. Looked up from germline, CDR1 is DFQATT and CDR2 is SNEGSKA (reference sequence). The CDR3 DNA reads TGCAGTGCTAGAGAGAGACAGACTGGAAACTATGGCTACACCTTC. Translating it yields CSARERQTGNYGYTF.

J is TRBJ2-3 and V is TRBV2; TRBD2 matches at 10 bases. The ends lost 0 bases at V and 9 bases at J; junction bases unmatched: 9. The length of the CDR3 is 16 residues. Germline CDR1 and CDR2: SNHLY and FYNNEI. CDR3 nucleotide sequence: TGTGCCAGCAGTGAAGCAGAGGGGGTAGCGGGAGGAACGCAGTATTTT. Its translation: CASSEAEGVAGGTQYF.

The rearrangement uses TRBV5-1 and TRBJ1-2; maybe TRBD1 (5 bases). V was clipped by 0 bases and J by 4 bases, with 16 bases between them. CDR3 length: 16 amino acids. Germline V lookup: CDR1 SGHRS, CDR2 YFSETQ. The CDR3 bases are TGCGCCAGCAGCTTGGATCCAGGGAATGAGGGCTATGGCTACACCTTC. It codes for CASSLDPGNEGYGYTF.

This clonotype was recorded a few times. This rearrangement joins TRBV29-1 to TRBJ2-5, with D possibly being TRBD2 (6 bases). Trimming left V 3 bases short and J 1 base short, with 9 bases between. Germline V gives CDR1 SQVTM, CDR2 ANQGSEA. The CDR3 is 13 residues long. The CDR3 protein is CSVDLGLQETQYF. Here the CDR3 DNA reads TGCAGCGTTGACCTGGGACTCCAAGAGACCCAGTACTTC.